Given below is one TCR beta chain in context. This clone has just a few counts. The antigen this receptor binds is unknown. No base-level quality is on record; no much larger clone is a single base apart. TCRbeta CDR3 regions were amplified from genomic DNA using the immunoSEQ Assay, a bias-controlled multiplex PCR. As for the original processing: The number of nucleated cells in each sample was estimated from the amplification of reference gene primers within the assay. To quantify the absolute abundance of each unique TCRbeta CDR3 rearrangement, sequence reads were collapsed and filtered. Productive Simpson clonality was computed per sample as the square root of Simpson's diversity index over productive rearrangements. Drawn from immuneACCESS, this table holds only the in-frame rearrangements with V and J called that TCRdb kept. Clones are partly lost; checked studies trace under half to an unresolved V gene and leave the rest unexplained. V, J and clone size reflect that table, while D and trimming were determined from the DNA. The sample table shows more than 300,000 clones, and 80% to 90% are seen once. The ten biggest clones cover about 10% of the sample.

This specimen comes from a study of blood T cell repertoires in COVID-19 (dated by TCRdb to the early 2020s). About the investigation overall: Samples covering the acute and convalescent phases of COVID-19 were provided by collaborators in the United States, Italy and Spain. Where available, HLA class I and class II types were obtained from metadata supplied by the sample provider rather than from assay-based typing. The prospective study material was composed of cDNA or gDNA derived from T cells, B-cell-depleted T cells, or PBMCs. Deeply sampled blood TCRbeta repertoires from subjects exposed to, actively infected with, or recovered from COVID-19 were included in the dataset. A de-identified subject ID, COVID-19 status, age in years and sex were almost always included in the sample metadata. The repertoires were released in a freely available public database intended as a resource for research on the immune response to SARS-CoV-2. The samples were drawn from the first 160 participants of the ongoing ImmuneRACE study and from about 1,200 subjects provided by 6 global collaborators. Summary of the overall study and its limitations: The amount of clinical and demographic metadata varied by source and participant and was provided uncurated.

V loses 3 bases of germline sequence and J loses 7 bases, and the interval between the two ends is 13 bases. From cysteine to phenylalanine, the CDR3 is 14 amino acids long. The DNA shown is the 42-base CDR3, in frame from base 1. In the germline V gene (reference sequence), CDR1 corresponds to MNHEY and CDR2 to SMNVEV. At one collaborating source in Seattle, patients were enrolled during active infection and were followed longitudinally through the course of disease. Collaborating institutions collected whole blood in K2EDTA tubes following their own protocols. For TCRbeta analysis, collaborators shipped samples in one of three forms: frozen whole blood, isolated PBMCs, or DNA extracted from either of those sample types.

In this chain, TRBV27 is recombined with TRBJ1-5; TRBD1 might be the D gene, on 5 matching bases. Source material: peripheral blood. The sequence derives from a woman under 40 with COVID-19, enrolled during active disease. DNA sequence: TGTGCCAGCAGTTTGGTAAGGGGCTGGCAGCCCCAGCATTTT. Its coded protein is CASSLVRGWQPQHF.